At least ten counts were recorded for the clone carrying this T cell receptor (beta chain). At one end the junction does not follow the germline gene, possibly because of a read error. HTBI primers from iRepertoire and Arm-PCR of CDR3 regions yielded the TCR beta libraries. TCRdb analysed the multiplex PCR reads with MiXCR anew, one entry per CDR3 protein. Among under 450,000 distinct CDR3 sequences listed, 15% to 20% were seen once. Time point described: newly diagnosed GD, antithyroid drugs for less than 3 months. The authors made the TCR library using RNA they extracted from PBMCs. Around 9.1 milliliters of peripheral blood were drawn into EDTA tubes. These data belong to a study of regulatory T cells in long-lasting Graves disease. The V gene's germline CDR1 is SGHRS and CDR2 YFSETQ. The CDR3 is 15 residues long. The data were also submitted as part of a second study, on T cells in Graves' hyperthyroidism and ophthalmopathy. From that paper: Absence of ophthalmopathy progression within 18 months defined stable Graves' hyperthyroidism. An initial round of RT-PCR targeting the TCR CDR3 relied on the HTBI primer set.

V usage is TRBV5-1 and J usage is TRBJ2-7; 9 bases are shared with TRBD1. Sequenced here: peripheral blood mononuclear cells (PBMCs), sampled at new diagnosis, from a patient treated with antithyroid drugs. The receptor was isolated from a woman aged 18-29 years with Graves disease. The CDR3 region has the DNA TGTGCCAGCAGCTCTGGGACAGGGATGGCCTACGAGCAGTACTTC. This translates into CASSSGTGMAYEQYF. Full variable domain (remainder filled in from reference TRBV5-1 and TRBJ2-7): KAGVTQTPRYLIKTRGQQVTLSCSPISGHRSVSWYQQTPGQGLQFLFEYFSETQRNKGNFPGRFSGRQFSNSRSEMNVSTLELGDSALYLCASSSGTGMAYEQYFGPGTRLTVT.